This T cell receptor (beta chain) was found in a study of shared clonotypes between healthy human individuals. Background on the study: A donor's plate count was three for CD4 naive and three for CD4 memory; CD8 naive had two and CD8 memory one.

The study separated CD4+ cells into CD45RA+ naive and CD45RA-negative memory subsets. Whole-study findings and limits: Generation of non-shared clonotypes was less probable than generation of clonotypes shared by all four donors. The study drew on few donors, limiting represented genetic and exposure-history diversity.

Clones were read by immunoSEQ multiplex PCR, and TCRdb kept only the in-frame ones, dropping some. The data contain hundreds of thousands of clones, about three quarters of them singletons. A remark on this clone: Its antigen is as yet unknown.

Sample: memory CD4+ T cells sorted from blood. Documented subset: CD45RA-negative fraction. The receptor was derived from a woman aged 25-40 years in good health.

The CDR3 DNA reads as TGTGCCAGCAGCTTGCTACGTGAAGCTTTCTTT. Protein sequence: CASSLLREAFF. This chain uses TRBV7-8 with TRBJ1-1; D remains ambiguous. Germline V gene lookup returns CDR1 SGHVS and CDR2 FQNEAQ. The CDR3 is 11 amino acids. V dropped 3 bases and J dropped 7 bases, with 6 bases sitting between them.